In its sample, the clone carrying this TCR beta chain was seen once. This record comes from a study of CD8+ T cells in alopecia areata. CDR3 length: 15 amino acids. CDR1 and CDR2 (germline): SEHNR, FQNEAQ (reference sequence). Trimming stripped 4 bases from V and 0 bases from J, with 12 bases between. TCR sequencing used cDNA made by reverse transcription of extracted RNA. The protocol was immunoSEQ multiplex PCR, while the TCRdb copy is restricted to in-frame clones and leaves out a portion. The data hold about 200,000 clones, with about two fifths observed a single time. Specified treatment: oral pan-JAK inhibitor, 5-10 mg twice daily.

The rearrangement uses TRBV7-9 and TRBJ1-1, with D maybe TRBD1 (5 bases). The sample in question was CD4+ T cells sorted from blood, obtained at approximately week 30, from a patient treated with tofacitinib. The TCR originated in a human donor with alopecia areata. The CDR3 nucleotides read TGTGCCAGCAGCTGGGAGGGGACGGTGAACACTGAAGCTTTCTTT. Encoded protein: CASSWEGTVNTEAFF.